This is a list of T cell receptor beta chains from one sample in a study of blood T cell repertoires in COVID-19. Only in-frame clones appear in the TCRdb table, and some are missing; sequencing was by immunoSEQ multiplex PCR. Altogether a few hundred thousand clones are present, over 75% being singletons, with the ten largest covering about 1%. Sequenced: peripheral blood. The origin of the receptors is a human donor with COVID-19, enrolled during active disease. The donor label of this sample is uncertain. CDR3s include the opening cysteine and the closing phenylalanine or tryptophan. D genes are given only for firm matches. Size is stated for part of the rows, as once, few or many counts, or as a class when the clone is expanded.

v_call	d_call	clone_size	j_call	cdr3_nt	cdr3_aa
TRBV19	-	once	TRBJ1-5	TGTGCCAGTAGTATCATTCATCAGCCCCAGCATTTT	CASSIIHQPQHF
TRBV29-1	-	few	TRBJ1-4	TGCAGCGCAAACAGGGTTGCTAATGAAAAACTGTTTTTT	CSANRVANEKLFF
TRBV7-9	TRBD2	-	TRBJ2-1	TGTGCCAGCAGCTTACGGACTAGCGGGAAAAATGAGCAGTTCTTC	CASSLRTSGKNEQFF
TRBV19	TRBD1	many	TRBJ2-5	TGTGCCAGTAGTATAGTCGCAGGGGGACGCGAGACCCAGTACTTC	CASSIVAGGRETQYF
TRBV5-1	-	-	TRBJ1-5	TGCGCCAGCAGCGAGGGCCAGGGCAATCAGCCCCAGCATTTT	CASSEGQGNQPQHF
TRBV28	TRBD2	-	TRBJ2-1	TGTGCCAGCAGTCCCATAAAAGCGGGAGAGGGTGAGCAGTTCTTC	CASSPIKAGEGEQFF
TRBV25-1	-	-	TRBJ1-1	TGTGCCAGCAGTGGGCAGGGTGGTAGGACTGAAGCTTTCTTT	CASSGQGGRTEAFF
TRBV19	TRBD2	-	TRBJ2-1	TGTGCCAGTAGTAGGGGACTAGCGGGATTGCATGAGCAGTTCTTC	CASSRGLAGLHEQFF
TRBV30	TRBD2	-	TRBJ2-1	TGTGCCTGGATTCGAAGGGCCAGGACTACTAGCGCACTAGGAAATGAGCAGTTCTTC	CAWIRRARTTSALGNEQFF
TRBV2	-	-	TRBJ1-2	TGTGCCAGCGAGCCAGCCGGGAACTATGGCTACACCTTC	CASEPAGNYGYTF
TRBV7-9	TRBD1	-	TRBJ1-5	TGTGCCAGCAGCTTTGGACAGGATTATCAGCCCCAGCATTTT	CASSFGQDYQPQHF
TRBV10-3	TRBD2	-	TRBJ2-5	TGTGCCATCAGTGAGGAGGCTAGCGGGAGGGCGGGGACCCAGTACTTC	CAISEEASGRAGTQYF
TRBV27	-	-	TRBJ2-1	TGTGCCAGCAGTTCACCCCAGGTCAGCCGTGAGCAGTTCTTC	CASSSPQVSREQFF
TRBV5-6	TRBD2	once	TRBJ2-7	TGTGCCAGCAGCTTTCCTCCTAGCGGGAGTTTCGACTACTACTACGAGCAGTACTTC	CASSFPPSGSFDYYYEQYF
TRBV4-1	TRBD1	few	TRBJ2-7	TGCGCCAGCAGCCTCCTTTGGGGGACAGGGGCCTACGAGCAGTACTTC	CASSLLWGTGAYEQYF
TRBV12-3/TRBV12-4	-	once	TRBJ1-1	TGTGCCAGCATCCTGACGGGAGGACTTGAAGCTTTCTTT	CASILTGGLEAFF
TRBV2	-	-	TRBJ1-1	TGTGCCAGCAGTGATGAGGCGGGAACTGAAGCTTTCTTT	CASSDEAGTEAFF
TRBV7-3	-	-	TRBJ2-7	TGTGCCAGCAGCTTAAGTGGCCCGGGGACATCCGAGCAGTACTTC	CASSLSGPGTSEQYF
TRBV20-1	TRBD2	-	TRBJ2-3	TGCAGTGCTAGTCCTTTGGGAGGGTGGGCCACAGATACGCAGTATTTT	CSASPLGGWATDTQYF
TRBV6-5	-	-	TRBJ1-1	TGTGCCACCTCAGTCGCTTCAGCTTTCTTT	CATSVASAFF
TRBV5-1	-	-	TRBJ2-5	TGCGCCAGCAGCTTGGATGCGGAGACCCAGTACTTC	CASSLDAETQYF
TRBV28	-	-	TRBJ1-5	TGTGCCAGCAGAAGAGCTCGGGAGCCCCAGCATTTT	CASRRAREPQHF
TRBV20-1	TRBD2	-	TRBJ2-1	TGCAGTGCTAGTATGGCTAGCGGTACCGATGAGCAGTTCTTC	CSASMASGTDEQFF
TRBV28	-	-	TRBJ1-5	TGTGCCAGCAGCCTTACCCGACCTATAGCGGCCAATCAGCCCCAGCATTTT	CASSLTRPIAANQPQHF
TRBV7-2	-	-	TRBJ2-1	TGTGCCAGCAGCCCGTCTATCAATGAGCAGTTCTTC	CASSPSINEQFF
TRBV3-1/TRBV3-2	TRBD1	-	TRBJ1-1	TGTGCCAGCAGCGTCCGGACAGGGACTGAAGCTTTCTTT	CASSVRTGTEAFF
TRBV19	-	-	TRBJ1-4	TGTGCCAGTAGTATCCGGCTTCACAGGTCATCGCTTTGGACCATTAATGAAAAACTGTTTTTT	CASSIRLHRSSLWTINEKLFF
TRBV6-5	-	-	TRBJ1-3	TGTGCCAGCAAGACAGCGAGCTCTGGAAACACCATATATTTT	CASKTASSGNTIYF
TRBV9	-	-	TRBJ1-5	TGTGCCAGCAGCCAAGGGAGGGAAGGGCAGCCCCAGCATTTT	CASSQGREGQPQHF
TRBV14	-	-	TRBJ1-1	TGTGCCAGCAGCCAGGAGCTTGGGAGGACTGAAGCTTTCTTT	CASSQELGRTEAFF
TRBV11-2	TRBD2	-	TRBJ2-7	TGTGCCAGCAGCCCCGGGAGGAGTCCCTACGAGCAGTACTTC	CASSPGRSPYEQYF
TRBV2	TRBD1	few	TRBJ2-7	TGTGCCACCCGCCCGATTAGGGGGCGCCTCTACGAGCAGTACTTC	CATRPIRGRLYEQYF
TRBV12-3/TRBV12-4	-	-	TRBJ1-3	TGTGCCAGCAGTTTCAGTTCTGGAAACACCATATATTTT	CASSFSSGNTIYF
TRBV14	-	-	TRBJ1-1	TGTGCCAGCAGCCTGACTTTCAACACTGAAGCTTTCTTT	CASSLTFNTEAFF
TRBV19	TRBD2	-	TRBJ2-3	TGTGCCAGTAGTACCTCATCTACTAGCGGGAGGGCAGATACGCAGTATTTT	CASSTSSTSGRADTQYF
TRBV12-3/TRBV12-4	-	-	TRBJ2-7	TGTGCCAGCAGCCTAAGGGGCAGGGTAGAACAGTACTTC	CASSLRGRVEQYF
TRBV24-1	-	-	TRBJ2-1	TGTGCCACCAGTGACCCAAAGGGGGACGCAAGGGATGAGCAGTTCTTC	CATSDPKGDARDEQFF
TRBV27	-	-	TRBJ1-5	TGTGCCAGCAGTTTAGCCCAGGGTCCGAATCAGCCCCAGCATTTT	CASSLAQGPNQPQHF
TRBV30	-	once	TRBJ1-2	TGTGCCTGGAGTGTGTCGGGAGCCTATGGCTACACCTTC	CAWSVSGAYGYTF
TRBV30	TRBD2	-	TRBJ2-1	TGTGCCTGGATAGGTCTACTAGCGGGAATGGTCCATGAGCAGTTCTTC	CAWIGLLAGMVHEQFF
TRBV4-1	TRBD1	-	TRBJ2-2	TGCGCCAGCAGCTCCACAAAGGGACAGATCACCGGGGAGCTGTTTTTT	CASSSTKGQITGELFF
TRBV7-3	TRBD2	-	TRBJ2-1	TGTGCCAGCAGCGCCTTTAACCGGGCGGGGCTTAGCGGGAGGGTTAACAATGAGCAGTTCTTC	CASSAFNRAGLSGRVNNEQFF
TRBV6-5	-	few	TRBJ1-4	TGTGCCAGCAGTTCAGGGAGGACTAATGAAAAACTGTTTTTT	CASSSGRTNEKLFF
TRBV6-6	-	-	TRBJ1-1	TGTGCCAGCGGACAGCCGAACACTGAAGCTTTCTTT	CASGQPNTEAFF
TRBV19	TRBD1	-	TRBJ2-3	TGTGCCAGTACGGACAGGGGGGCAGATACGCAGTATTTT	CASTDRGADTQYF
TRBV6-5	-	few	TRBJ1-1	TGTGCCAGCAGTTACTCGACTGGGGGGGGCACTGAAGCTTTCTTT	CASSYSTGGGTEAFF
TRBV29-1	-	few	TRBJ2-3	TGCAGCGTTGATGCGCCGGACTCTCCTTACACAGATACGCAGTATTTT	CSVDAPDSPYTDTQYF